Below, 17 T cell receptor beta chains from the same sample are listed, as sequenced in a study of cytomegalovirus exposure and HLA in healthy donors. 13 Jbeta primers and 60 Vbeta primers were used for the PCR. TCRdb keeps only in-frame clones here, not all; method: immunoSEQ multiplex PCR. Among 120,000 or so clones, less than 85% were seen once, and the ten largest hold 15% to 20%. The sequenced sample consisted of PBMCs. The receptors originated from a man between 18 and 29 years old in good health and CMV-seropositive.

This rearrangement joins TRBV7-9 to TRBJ1-1, with TRBD1 matching over 7 bases. The CDR3 is 14 amino acids. V gave up 8 bases and J gave up 2 bases; unmatched junction bases: 8. The germline V gene encodes CDR1 SEHNR and CDR2 FQNEAQ (reference sequence). The CDR3 DNA follows: TGTGCCAGCGGCTCGGGACAGCTTAACACTGAAGCTTTCTTT. As protein: CASGSGQLNTEAFF.

This chain joins TRBV6-4 and TRBJ1-6, with D maybe TRBD1 (5 bases). V lost 2 bases to trimming and J lost 6 bases, with 11 bases between them. This CDR3 region has 15 residues. Looked up from germline, CDR1 is MRHNA and CDR2 is SNTAGT. The CDR3 here is CASSDQGLGNSPLHF. The CDR3 DNA sequence: TGTGCCAGCAGTGACCAGGGACTGGGTAATTCACCCCTCCACTTT.

The chain carries TRBV5-1 and TRBJ2-7; D is unresolved. From germline, CDR1 is SGHRS and CDR2 YFSETQ. With 2 bases removed from V and 1 base from J, the gap between germline ends came to 7 bases. The length of the CDR3 is 13 residues. CDR3 coding DNA: TGCGCCAGCAGCTTCCAGGCATCCTACGAGCAGTACTTC. Translating it yields CASSFQASYEQYF.

The J gene is TRBJ2-1, the V gene TRBV9; TRBD2 matches 10 bases. The CDR3 length is 17 residues. CDR1 and CDR2 (germline): SGDLS, YYNGEE. V trimming: 2 bases; J trimming: 4 bases; junction bases outside the gene matches: 9. The CDR3 sequence is CASSVASSGGPYNEQFF. The CDR3 DNA follows: TGTGCCAGCAGCGTCGCGTCTAGCGGGGGCCCTTACAATGAGCAGTTCTTC.

This clone was seen only a few times. This sequence joins TRBV6-5 and TRBJ1-1; 9 positions match TRBD1. Per the germline V gene, CDR1 is MNHEY and CDR2 is SVGAGI. V trimming: 4 bases; J trimming: 8 bases; junction bases outside the gene matches: 8. This CDR3 spans 14 amino acids. CDR3 DNA sequence: TGTGCCAGCAGTTCGCCTCACAGGGGGCAAGAAGCTTTCTTT. Its translation is CASSSPHRGQEAFF.

This clone has a single count. This chain connects TRBV13 to TRBJ1-1, with TRBD1 identical over 7 bases. The CDR3 sequence is 14 residues long. V lost 1 base to trimming and J lost 5 bases; unmatched junction nucleotides: 4. From germline, CDR1 is PRHDT and CDR2 FYEKMQ (reference sequence). The CDR3 nucleotides read TGTGCCAGCAGCTTAGAATCCAGGGGGACTGAAGCTTTCTTT. Translating gives CASSLESRGTEAFF.

The chain has TRBV19 and TRBJ2-1, with 8 bases identical to TRBD2. V shed 7 bases and J 6 bases; nucleotides not matched to a gene: 11. From germline, CDR1 is LNHDA and CDR2 SQIVND (reference sequence). This CDR3 comprises 15 residues. The CDR3 region is CASTPFTGGLNEQFF. DNA for the CDR3: TGTGCCAGTACCCCCTTCACGGGGGGGCTCAATGAGCAGTTCTTC.

The rearrangement joins TRBV6-6 to TRBJ2-3; the match to TRBD1 covers 7 bases. Germline V gives CDR1 MNHNY, CDR2 SVGAGI (reference sequence). V trimming: 5 bases; J trimming: 4 bases; junction bases outside the gene matches: 9. The CDR3 sequence is 15 residues long. CDR3 in DNA: TGTGCCAGCAGTGCCAGCCCCGACAGGGCAGATACGCAGTATTTT. It is translated as CASSASPDRADTQYF.

This chain links TRBV7-2 with TRBJ1-2, with 11 bases that match TRBD1. Germline V gene sequence: CDR1 SGHTA, CDR2 FQGNSA. V lost 2 bases to trimming and J lost 7 bases; unmatched junction nucleotides: 6. This CDR3 comprises 15 residues. CDR3 loop: CASSLQGQGASGYTF. Written as DNA, the CDR3 is TGTGCCAGCAGCTTACAAGGACAGGGGGCGAGTGGCTACACCTTC.

This rearrangement joins TRBV27 to TRBJ1-1; D is ambiguous. CDR1 is MNHEY, CDR2 SMNVEV, per germline (reference sequence). The CDR3 contains 13 residues. Trimming removed 6 bases from V and 0 bases from J, with 8 bases in between. The CDR3 sequence is CASSLLMNTEAFF. The CDR3 coding sequence is TGTGCCAGCAGCCTACTCATGAACACTGAAGCTTTCTTT.

The chain is built from TRBV5-8 and TRBJ2-2, with D maybe TRBD1 (6 bases). CDR1 is SGHTS, CDR2 YDEGEE, per germline. The CDR3 has 14 amino acids. Trimming left V 7 bases short and J 6 bases short, with 16 bases between. CDR3 loop: CASCLNGGSGELFF. The CDR3 coding sequence is TGTGCCAGCTGTTTGAATGGGGGCTCCGGGGAGCTGTTTTTT. The full variable domain, with the rest looked up from reference TRBV5-8 and TRBJ2-2, is EAGVTQSPTHLIKTRGQQATLRCSPISGHTSVYWYQQALGLGLQFLLWYDEGEERNRGNFPPRFSGRQFPNYSSELNVNALELEDSALYLCASCLNGGSGELFFGEGSRLTVL.

The chain couples TRBV2 to TRBJ2-1; D remains ambiguous. V was clipped by 5 bases and J by 7 bases, with 3 bases between them. The CDR3 extends over 10 amino acids. Germline-derived CDR1 and CDR2 are SNHLY and FYNNEI. The CDR3 DNA reads TGTGCCAGCAGTCCAAATGAGCAGTTCTTC. It codes for CASSPNEQFF.

The V gene is TRBV4-1, the J gene TRBJ2-7, with 11 bases matching TRBD2. This CDR3 contains 18 residues. Germline V gene lookup returns CDR1 MGHRA and CDR2 YSYEKL. Trimming removed 4 bases from V and 2 bases from J; junction bases left unmatched: 13. The CDR3 DNA is TGCGCCAGCAGCCCTGCTTCTGGACTAGCGGGTCTCACCTACGAGCAGTACTTC. Translation: CASSPASGLAGLTYEQYF.

This rearrangement joins TRBV6-5 to TRBJ2-2; the D is unclear. The germline gives CDR1 MNHEY, CDR2 SVGAGI. Trimming removed 0 bases at V and 7 bases at J, with 3 bases between. The CDR3 length is 12 residues. The DNA for the CDR3 is TGTGCCAGCAGTTACTCGCGCGGGGAGCTGTTTTTT. This gives the protein CASSYSRGELFF.

The chain joins TRBV7-2 to TRBJ2-1, with D unclear. Germline V gene sequence: CDR1 SGHTA, CDR2 FQGNSA. The CDR3 contains 15 residues. Trimming removed 5 bases at V and 6 bases at J, with 17 bases between. Here the CDR3 reads CASSPREAEGNEQFF. The CDR3 nucleotides are TGTGCCAGCAGCCCCCGCGAGGCGGAAGGCAATGAGCAGTTCTTC.

The rearrangement uses TRBV9 and TRBJ2-7; 9 bases fit TRBD1. After removal of 4 bases from V and 3 bases from J, the junction contained 5 bases not matched to a gene. Germline-derived CDR1 and CDR2 are SGDLS and YYNGEE. There are 14 residues in the CDR3. The CDR3 reads CASSKRQGGYEQYF. Here the CDR3 DNA reads TGTGCCAGCAGCAAACGACAGGGGGGCTACGAGCAGTACTTC.

The CDR3 protein is CASSGRQGDTGELFF. CDR3 sequence (DNA): TGTGCCAGCAGTGGGCGACAGGGGGATACCGGGGAGCTGTTTTTT. The chain is built from TRBV28 and TRBJ2-2; 9 bases align to TRBD1. V trimming: 5 bases; J trimming: 5 bases; junction bases outside the gene matches: 6. CDR1 and CDR2 (germline): MDHEN, SYDVKM. The CDR3 has 15 amino acids.